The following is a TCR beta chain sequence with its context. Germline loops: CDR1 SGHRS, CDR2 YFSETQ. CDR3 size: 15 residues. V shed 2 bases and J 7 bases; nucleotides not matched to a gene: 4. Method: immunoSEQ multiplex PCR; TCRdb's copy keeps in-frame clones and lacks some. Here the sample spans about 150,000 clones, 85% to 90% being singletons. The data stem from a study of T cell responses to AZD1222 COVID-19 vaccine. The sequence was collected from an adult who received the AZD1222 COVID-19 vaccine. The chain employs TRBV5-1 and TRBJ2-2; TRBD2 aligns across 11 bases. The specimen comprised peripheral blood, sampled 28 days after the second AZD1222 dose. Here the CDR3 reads CASSFTSGSFGELFF. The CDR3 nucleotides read TGCGCCAGCAGCTTTACTAGCGGGAGTTTCGGGGAGCTGTTTTTT.